This T cell receptor (beta chain) was documented in a study of blood T cell repertoires in COVID-19 (dated by TCRdb to between 2020 and 2021). Looking at the study overall: Collaborator samples came from the United States, Italy and Spain and covered acute and convalescent phases of COVID-19. The sample metadata nearly always contained a de-identified subject ID, COVID-19 status, age in years and sex. The repertoires were released in a freely available public database meant as a resource for research on the immune response to SARS-CoV-2. The prospective study material was composed of cDNA or gDNA derived from T cells, B-cell-depleted T cells, or PBMCs. The samples were drawn from the first 160 participants of the ongoing ImmuneRACE study and from 1,254 subjects provided by 6 global collaborators. Subjects who had been exposed to COVID-19, were actively infected with it, or had recovered from it provided the deeply sampled blood TCRbeta repertoires that made up the dataset. Where available, HLA class I and class II types were taken from metadata supplied by the sample provider and were not determined by assay-based typing.

TCRbeta CDR3 regions were amplified from genomic DNA by means of the immunoSEQ Assay, a bias-controlled multiplex PCR. As for the authors' bioinformatics: The number of nucleated cells in each sample was estimated from the amplification of reference gene primers within the assay. To quantify the absolute abundance of each unique TCRbeta CDR3 rearrangement, sequence reads were collapsed and filtered. For each sample, productive Simpson clonality was calculated as the square root of Simpson's diversity index across productive rearrangements. Entries here come from immuneACCESS through TCRdb and include only in-frame sequences with V and J called. Some clones fail to appear in such tables; in the studies checked, an unresolved V gene covers under half of the shortfall, and the cause of the remainder is unknown. The D gene and trimming were derived from the DNA, and the V and J assignments and clone size from that table. Present in this sample are 130,000 to 150,000 clones, about 90% of which were seen just once. 1.5% to 2% of the sample rests with the top ten.

Concerning this clone itself: Its cognate antigen has yet to be identified. No per-base quality is available; no much larger clone lies one base away.

Overall results and qualifications from the work: How much clinical and demographic metadata was included differed by source and by participant, and the metadata was provided uncurated.

After removal of 7 bases from V and 3 bases from J, the junction retains 4 bases not matched to a gene. The CDR3 numbers 15 residues from cysteine through phenylalanine. Of the read, only the CDR3 DNA is kept; its 45 bases are in frame from base 1. From a lookup of the germline V gene, CDR1 and CDR2 are MNHEY and SVGAGI. Whole blood was collected in K2EDTA tubes by collaborating institutions according to the institutions' own protocols. For TCRbeta analysis, collaborators shipped samples as frozen whole blood, isolated PBMCs, or DNA extracted from either of those sample types. This chain is built from TRBV6-5 and TRBJ2-1; 12 bases in the junction line up with TRBD2. The source of this sequence is a woman aged 45 to 65 with acute or convalescent COVID-19. Sequenced: peripheral blood. The CDR3 loop reads CASIPGLAGYNEQFF. The base sequence is TGTGCCAGCATTCCGGGACTAGCGGGCTACAATGAGCAGTTCTTC.